This T cell receptor beta chain is drawn from a study of cytomegalovirus exposure and HLA in healthy donors. This CDR3 is built from 15 residues. Trimming left V 4 bases short and J 3 bases short, with 14 bases between. Germline CDR1 SGHDT, CDR2 YYEEEE. TCRdb's copy holds only in-frame clones and misses some; the assay was immunoSEQ multiplex PCR. The table includes more than 90,000 clones, approximately 95% detected once. The J gene is TRBJ2-1, the V gene TRBV5-6; a weak D match, TRBD2 (6 bases). The sequencing input was PBMCs. The clonotype originates from a woman aged 25 to 39 in good health and CMV-seropositive. This CDR3 reads CASSPGLSSYNEQFF. The CDR3 coding sequence is TGTGCCAGCAGCCCGGGACTTAGTAGCTACAATGAGCAGTTCTTC.